This TCR beta chain came from a study of blood T cell repertoires in COVID-19. Overall study: Collection of acute and convalescent COVID-19 samples took place in the United States, Italy and Spain. From T cells, B-cell-depleted T cells, or PBMCs came the material, which was cDNA or gDNA.

Original methodology: It was from reference gene primer amplification that nucleated cell counts were estimated. Here immunoSEQ multiplex PCR was the method, and the copy in TCRdb shows in-frame clones only, minus some. Clonal size and the V and J genes are those of that table, whereas D and trimming came from the DNA. The sample comprises approximately 210,000 clones, under 90% of which are singletons, and around 2.3% rests with the top ten. J was trimmed by 4 bases and V by 5 bases; bases with no gene match: 11. The CDR3 is 16 residues long. The germline gives CDR1 MNHEY, CDR2 SMNVEV (reference sequence).

The rearrangement uses TRBV27 and TRBJ2-1; TRBD2 agrees at 7 bases. What was sequenced was peripheral blood. This clonotype originated in a woman between 40 and 50 years old with active or convalescent COVID-19. CDR3 sequence (DNA): TGTGCCAGCAGTAGACTAGCCACACCCCTATACAATGAGCAGTTCTTC. Translated: CASSRLATPLYNEQFF.